The 15 T cell receptor beta chains below come from one sample, sequenced in a study of CXCR3-negative and CXCR3-positive naive CD8 T cells. Via 5' RACE with UMI labels, TRB cDNA libraries were prepared. For each CDR3 protein, TCRdb gives one entry from its re-call of the 5' RACE reads, without DNA. This listing includes about 42,000 distinct CDR3 sequences. The material sequenced was naive CXCR3- CD8+ T cells from blood. Subset in this sample: CD45RO-CCR7+CD27+CD95- naive CD8+ T cells lacking CXCR3 (TNR3-). The origin of the receptors is a human donor in good health. Some clones in this sample may be carry-over from other donors' samples.

The J gene is TRBJ2-7, the V gene TRBV5-1; checking the TCRdb D call of TRBD2 is not possible without DNA. The CDR3 is 13 residues long. Germline-derived CDR1 and CDR2 are SGHRS and YFSETQ. The CDR3 protein is CASSPADSYEQYF.

This clonotype shows up as medium-sized (0.01 to 0.1%) by frequency. The chain carries TRBV11-2 and TRBJ2-3; TCRdb outputs TRBD2, but without DNA this stays unchecked. The CDR3 spans 15 residues. CDR1 is SGHAT and CDR2 is FQNNGV in the germline V gene. The CDR3 here is CASSLGWEGQDTQYF.

The genes are TRBV15 and TRBJ1-5; the D gene TCRdb calls, TRBD1, cannot be checked with no DNA. CDR1 is LNHNV, CDR2 YYDKDF, per germline (reference sequence). The CDR3 is made up of 15 amino acids. This CDR3 reads CATSSRTVPRQPQHF.

The V gene is TRBV10-3, the J gene TRBJ1-2; no DNA is available, so the TRBD1 call from TCRdb remains unchecked. CDR1 and CDR2 from the germline V gene are ENHRY and SYGVKD. The CDR3 contains 15 residues. This CDR3 reads CAIVEKPGHYLGYTF.

The chain couples TRBV25-1 to TRBJ1-1; TCRdb picks TRBD1, but there is no DNA to check that call. CDR3 size: 14 residues. Looked up from germline, CDR1 is MGHDK and CDR2 is SYGVNS. CDR3 protein: CASSDPGGYTEAFF.

The gene calls are TRBV9 and TRBJ2-2; TCRdb lists TRBD2, though no DNA is available to test this call. The length of the CDR3 is 17 residues. The V gene's germline CDR1 is SGDLS and CDR2 YYNGEE. CDR3 region: CASSEPSGGIYTGELFF.

The chain recombines TRBV28 with TRBJ2-1; TCRdb's assignment of TRBD2 cannot be checked, as there is no DNA. The CDR3 covers 13 residues. Per the germline V gene, CDR1 is MDHEN and CDR2 is SYDVKM. CDR3 amino acids: CASRPRLADEQFF.

V is TRBV20-1 and J is TRBJ2-5; the D gene TCRdb calls, TRBD1, cannot be checked with no DNA. Germline V gene data show CDR1 as DFQATT and CDR2 as SNEGSKA (reference sequence). The CDR3 covers 18 residues. CDR3: CGAAPREGSGAYQETQYF.

The chain carries TRBV12-3 or TRBV12-4 and TRBJ2-1; TCRdb designates TRBD2, a call that cannot be tested without DNA. The CDR3 loop spans 16 amino acids. The CDR3: CASSAGGGLSGGEQFF.

The gene calls are TRBV29-1 and TRBJ2-1; the D call of TRBD2 rests on TCRdb alone, since no DNA is present to check it. CDR1 SQVTM and CDR2 ANQGSEA come from the germline V gene. There are 14 residues in the CDR3. This CDR3 reads CSVASRGIYNEQFF.

The chain combines TRBV28 with TRBJ2-3; the D call of TRBD2 rests on TCRdb alone, since no DNA is present to check it. Germline V lookup: CDR1 MDHEN, CDR2 SYDVKM. This CDR3 has 17 amino acids. The CDR3 region is CASSLKGLAGYLYTQYF.

This CDR3 is CATSSPTEGTGELFF. The V and J genes are TRBV15 and TRBJ2-2; TCRdb gives TRBD1 as the D gene, but with no DNA this cannot be confirmed. The CDR3 is made up of 15 amino acids. Germline-derived CDR1 and CDR2 are LNHNV and YYDKDF (reference sequence).

The gene calls are TRBV20-1 and TRBJ2-7. This CDR3 is 15 amino acids long. Germline V CDR1 and CDR2: DFQATT, SNEGSKA (reference sequence). The CDR3 loop is CSARDTSGSFNEQYF.

The gene calls are TRBV3-1 and TRBJ2-7; with no DNA, the TCRdb D assignment of TRBD2 cannot be verified. CDR3 length: 16 amino acids. The germline V gene encodes CDR1 LGHDT and CDR2 YNNKEL (reference sequence). This chain's CDR3 is CASSRGGQSTSYEQYF.

V gene TRBV4-3 combines with J gene TRBJ2-3; TCRdb reports TRBD1, a call that lacks DNA to check it against. Germline V CDR1 and CDR2: LGHNA, YSLEER. This CDR3 is 13 amino acids long. This CDR3 is CASSSQGPDTQYF.